Sequencing of this T cell receptor beta chain was carried out in a study of blood T cell repertoires in COVID-19. Libraries were prepared by immunoSEQ multiplex PCR; TCRdb keeps only in-frame clonotypes and omits some of them. Of around 150,000 clones listed, about four fifths were seen once; the top ten hold roughly 3.5%. The CDR3 length is 12 residues. V was trimmed by 1 base and J by 7 bases, leaving 5 bases between them. The specimen sequenced was peripheral blood. This clonotype was obtained from a woman over 75 with acute or convalescent COVID-19. J is TRBJ2-1 and V is TRBV12-3 or TRBV12-4; no reliable D call. CDR3 bases: TGTGCCAGCAGTTTAGTCGTTAATGAGCAGTTCTTC. Translating gives CASSLVVNEQFF.